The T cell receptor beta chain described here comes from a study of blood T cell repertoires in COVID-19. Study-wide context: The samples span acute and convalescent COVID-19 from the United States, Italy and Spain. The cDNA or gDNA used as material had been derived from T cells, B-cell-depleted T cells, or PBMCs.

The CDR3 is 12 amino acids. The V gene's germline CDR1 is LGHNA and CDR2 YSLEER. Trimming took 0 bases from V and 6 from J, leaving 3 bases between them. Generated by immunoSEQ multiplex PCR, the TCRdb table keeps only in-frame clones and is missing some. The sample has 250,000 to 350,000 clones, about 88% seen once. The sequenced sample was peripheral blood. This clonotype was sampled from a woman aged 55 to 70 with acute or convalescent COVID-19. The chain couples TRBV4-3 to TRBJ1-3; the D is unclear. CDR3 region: CASSQDQNTIYF. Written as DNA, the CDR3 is TGCGCCAGCAGCCAAGATCAAAACACCATATATTTT.